This passage covers 29 T cell receptor beta chains from one sample sequenced in a study of beta chain features in type 1 diabetes. Broader study findings: There was a moderate but significant shortening of TCRB CDR3s in all four CD4+ subsets of Type 1 diabetes patients.

What was sequenced were expressed TCRB transcripts, since all of the isolated RNA had been reverse transcribed. Assay used: immunoSEQ multiplex PCR; TCRdb lists only in-frame clones, some missing. The table shows 500,000 to 650,000 clones, with around 12% occurring only once. Their target antigens are unknown. Sequencing was done on a sample of naive CD4+ T cells from blood. The origin of the receptors is a man aged 25 to 40 with type 1 diabetes.

The chain combines TRBV6-5 with TRBJ2-7; tentative D call: TRBD2 (5 bases). Trimming removed 5 bases from V and 10 bases from J, with 21 bases in between. The CDR3 has 14 residues. In germline, CDR1 is MNHEY, CDR2 SVGAGI. CDR3 coding DNA: TGTGCCAGCAGTCCGAGGGAGCCCGTTTATTCCCAGTACTTC. This translates into CASSPREPVYSQYF.

The chain joins TRBV14 to TRBJ2-2; D unclear. Germline loops: CDR1 SGHDN, CDR2 FVKESK. V was shortened by 1 base and J by 1 base, with 13 bases between the two germline ends. CDR3 length: 17 residues. CDR3 sequence reads: CASSQVKGSGNTGELFF. CDR3 sequence (DNA): TGTGCCAGCAGCCAAGTCAAGGGATCGGGGAACACCGGGGAGCTGTTTTTT.

V is TRBV4-2 and J is TRBJ2-5; 10 bases match TRBD1. From germline, CDR1 is LGHNA and CDR2 YNFKEQ. The CDR3 has 16 amino acids. J gave up 3 bases and V 4 bases, and 8 bases lay outside the gene matches. The CDR3 here is CASSLSGTGEEETQYF. CDR3 nucleotides: TGTGCCAGCAGCCTCTCCGGGACAGGGGAGGAAGAGACCCAGTACTTC.

This sequence joins TRBV4-2 and TRBJ2-3; 7 bases align to TRBD1. Germline CDR1 LGHNA, CDR2 YNFKEQ. The trim removed 0 bases at V and 3 bases at J, leaving 9 bases unmatched. CDR3 length: 17 amino acids. In DNA form, the CDR3 reads TGTGCCAGCAGCCAAGAAGGTGGGGCAGGGGGTACAGATACGCAGTATTTT. Amino acid sequence: CASSQEGGAGGTDTQYF.

V usage is TRBV30 and J usage is TRBJ2-1; TRBD1 agrees at 8 bases. CDR3 length: 12 residues. The germline V gene has CDR1 GTSNPN and CDR2 SVGIG (reference sequence). The V gene end was trimmed by 2 bases and the J gene end by 10 bases; junction bases not matched to a gene: 4. The DNA for the CDR3 is TGTGCCTGGAGTACGACAGGGGACGAGCAGTTCTTC. It specifies CAWSTTGDEQFF.

J is TRBJ2-2 and V is TRBV5-6; TRBD1 or TRBD2 may be the D gene (5 bases each). Germline-derived CDR1 and CDR2 are SGHDT and YYEEEE. The length of the CDR3 is 14 residues. V was pared by 3 bases and J by 4 bases, with 10 bases between. DNA of the CDR3: TGTGCCAGCAGCTGGGGACCGGGCACCGGGGAGCTGTTTTTT. Amino acids: CASSWGPGTGELFF.

CDR3 nucleotide sequence: TGCGCCAGCAGCTCGCTCCTCCAAGAGACCCAGTACTTC. Amino acids: CASSSLLQETQYF. The chain joins TRBV5-1 to TRBJ2-5, with unresolved D. Trimming pared 3 bases from V and 1 base from J, leaving 7 bases between. Germline values: CDR1 SGHRS, CDR2 YFSETQ. This CDR3 is built from 13 residues. The full variable domain, in which reference TRBV5-1 and TRBJ2-5 provide the parts outside the CDR3, is KAGVTQTPRYLIKTRGQQVTLSCSPISGHRSVSWYQQTPGQGLQFLFEYFSETQRNKGNFPGRFSGRQFSNSRSEMNVSTLELGDSALYLCASSSLLQETQYFGPGTRLLVL.

This chain joins TRBV7-9 and TRBJ1-2; TRBD1 matches 9 bases. Germline V gene sequence: CDR1 SEHNR, CDR2 FQNEAQ (reference sequence). The CDR3 has 16 amino acids. V was pared by 5 bases and J by 8 bases, with 15 bases of the junction left unmatched. The CDR3 sequence: CASSRPKGQGFWGYTF. The CDR3 DNA sequence: TGTGCCAGCAGCCGCCCTAAGGGACAGGGCTTCTGGGGCTACACCTTC. Looking up the rest from reference TRBV7-9 and TRBJ1-2 gives the full variable domain: DTGVSQNPRHKITKRGQNVTFRCDPISEHNRLYWYRQTLGQGPEFLTYFQNEAQLEKSRLLSDRFSAERPKGSFSTLEIQRTEQGDSAMYLCASSRPKGQGFWGYTFGSGTRLTVV.

In DNA form, the CDR3 reads TGTGCCAGCAGCGATGCGGGGGGCGGGACAGATACGCAGTATTTT. This encodes CASSDAGGGTDTQYF. This chain connects TRBV6-4 to TRBJ2-3; 8 bases agree with TRBD2. V lost 6 bases to trimming and J lost 3 bases; unmatched junction nucleotides: 8. Per the germline V gene, CDR1 is MRHNA and CDR2 is SNTAGT. The CDR3 is 15 residues long.

CDR3 protein: CASSLDLQGGVVDTQYF. The CDR3 DNA reads TGTGCCAGCAGCTTGGACCTACAGGGGGGAGTGGTAGATACGCAGTATTTT. The chain has TRBV7-2 and TRBJ2-3, with TRBD1 matching 8 bases. CDR1 and CDR2 from the germline V gene are SGHTA and FQGNSA. The V gene end was trimmed by 3 bases and the J gene end by 5 bases; junction bases not matched to a gene: 13. The CDR3 has 17 residues.

The chain combines TRBV5-1 with TRBJ1-1; D is uncertain. The CDR3 runs 14 residues. Germline V lookup: CDR1 SGHRS, CDR2 YFSETQ. The germline V and J ends were trimmed by 2 bases and 5 bases, with 13 bases remaining between them. CDR3 nucleotides: TGCGCCAGCAGCTTCGACGGGTTGAGGACTGAAGCTTTCTTT. It translates to CASSFDGLRTEAFF.

In its sample, this clone was seen a few times. The identical CDR3 is also encoded by other nucleotide sequences in the sample. This chain joins TRBV7-2 and TRBJ1-1; 8 positions agree with TRBD1. This CDR3 spans 13 amino acids. Germline CDR1 is SGHTA and CDR2 is FQGNSA. Trimming cost V 5 bases and J 4 bases; bases outside gene matches: 3. This chain's CDR3 is CASSPQGGTEAFF. The DNA of the CDR3 is TGTGCCAGCAGCCCACAGGGGGGCACTGAAGCTTTCTTT.

There are a few counts of this clone. The DNA for the CDR3 is TGTGCCAGCAGCTTCTCCCCGCAGATAAACACTGAAGCTTTCTTT. Translated: CASSFSPQINTEAFF. The V gene is TRBV5-4, the J gene TRBJ1-1; D remains unclear. The ends were cut back, 2 bases at V and 2 bases at J, with 13 bases in the middle. The CDR3 totals 15 residues. In germline, CDR1 is SGHNT, CDR2 YYREEE (reference sequence).

The rearrangement links TRBV6-5 to TRBJ1-6; 8 bases map to TRBD1. Germline-derived CDR1 and CDR2 are MNHEY and SVGAGI. The CDR3 runs 15 residues. V was clipped by 1 base and J by 7 bases; unmatched bases: 3. Here the CDR3 reads CASSYFRQGNSPLHF. The CDR3 DNA follows: TGTGCCAGCAGTTACTTCCGACAGGGGAATTCACCCCTCCACTTT.

The chain couples TRBV30 to TRBJ2-3; TRBD2 agrees at 12 bases. The trim removed 4 bases at V and 4 bases at J, leaving 6 bases unmatched. In germline, CDR1 is GTSNPN, CDR2 SVGIG (reference sequence). CDR3 size: 15 residues. The CDR3 loop reads CAWTILAGGSDTQYF. Here the CDR3 DNA reads TGTGCCTGGACAATACTAGCGGGGGGATCAGATACGCAGTATTTT.

This chain uses TRBV19 with TRBJ2-7; D unresolved. The V and J ends lost 3 bases and 1 base respectively, with 10 bases between them. Germline CDR1 reads LNHDA; CDR2 reads SQIVND (reference sequence). CDR3 length: 14 amino acids. The CDR3 nucleotides are TGTGCCAGTAGTATTTTTGGTAGGTCCTACGAGCAGTACTTC. Its protein product is CASSIFGRSYEQYF. Filled out from reference TRBV19 and TRBJ2-7, the complete variable domain reads DGGITQSPKYLFRKEGQNVTLSCEQNLNHDAMYWYRQDPGQGLRLIYYSQIVNDFQKGDIAEGYSVSREKKESFPLTVTSAQKNPTAFYLCASSIFGRSYEQYFGPGTRLTVT.

The chain combines TRBV18 with TRBJ2-7; D is uncertain. The germline V gene encodes CDR1 KGHSH and CDR2 LQKENI. The CDR3 is 14 residues long. Trimming took off 0 bases at V and 3 bases at J, with 9 bases between the two ends. The CDR3 region has the DNA TGTGCCAGCTCACCACCTGGCACGCGCTACGAGCAGTACTTC. It specifies CASSPPGTRYEQYF. Looking up the rest from reference TRBV18 and TRBJ2-7 gives the full variable domain: NAGVMQNPRHLVRRRGQEARLRCSPMKGHSHVYWYRQLPEEGLKFMVYLQKENIIDESGMPKERFSAEFPKEGPSILRIQQVVRGDSAAYFCASSPPGTRYEQYFGPGTRLTVT.

This clone was seen only a few times. The chain recombines TRBV29-1 with TRBJ2-7, with 8 positions matching TRBD1. J was trimmed by 3 bases and V by 4 bases; bases with no gene match: 5. Germline CDR1 SQVTM, CDR2 ANQGSEA. This CDR3 comprises 13 residues. In DNA form, the CDR3 reads TGCAGCGTTGCGGCAGGGGGCGGCTACGAGCAGTACTTC. Its protein product is CSVAAGGGYEQYF.

The rearrangement links TRBV5-1 to TRBJ2-1; either TRBD1 or TRBD2 may fit D (5 bases each). Trimming shortened V by 2 bases and J by 3 bases, and 12 bases separated the two germline ends. Per germline, CDR1 SGHRS and CDR2 YFSETQ. The length of the CDR3 is 15 residues. The CDR3 is CASSLVGTDYNEQFF. Written as DNA, the CDR3 is TGCGCCAGCAGCTTAGTCGGGACCGACTACAATGAGCAGTTCTTC. The whole variable domain, filled in from reference TRBV5-1 and TRBJ2-1, reads KAGVTQTPRYLIKTRGQQVTLSCSPISGHRSVSWYQQTPGQGLQFLFEYFSETQRNKGNFPGRFSGRQFSNSRSEMNVSTLELGDSALYLCASSLVGTDYNEQFFGPGTRLTVL.

J is TRBJ1-6 and V is TRBV2; D remains unclear. Germline assignment: CDR1 SNHLY and CDR2 FYNNEI. V shed 6 bases and J shed 0 bases, with 9 bases lying between them. This CDR3 region has 15 residues. The CDR3 sequence is CASRGQSSYNSPLHF. CDR3 in DNA: TGTGCCAGCAGAGGTCAAAGCTCCTATAATTCACCCCTCCACTTT.

The chain uses TRBV6-5 and TRBJ2-7; 9 bases match TRBD2. CDR1 is MNHEY, CDR2 SVGAGI, per germline. This CDR3 contains 13 residues. Losses at the gene ends were 7 bases for V and 4 bases for J; bases not matched to a gene: 5. CDR3 region: CASTPGLAYEQYF. CDR3 nucleotides: TGTGCCAGCACCCCGGGACTAGCTTACGAGCAGTACTTC.

This clone was picked up a small number of times. This chain joins TRBV14 and TRBJ2-3; D remains ambiguous. The CDR3 totals 12 residues. V was shortened by 5 bases and J by 6 bases, with 9 bases between the two germline ends. CDR1 SGHDN and CDR2 FVKESK come from the germline V gene. CDR3 residues: CASSLRSDTQYF. CDR3 sequence (DNA): TGTGCCAGCAGCTTAAGGTCGGATACGCAGTATTTT.

The gene calls are TRBV4-3 and TRBJ1-4; D unresolved. CDR3 length: 15 amino acids. Deletions cut 5 bases from V and 7 bases from J, with 17 bases between. Germline values: CDR1 LGHNA, CDR2 YSLEER. The CDR3, as DNA: TGCGCCAGCAGCAAGCACTCGGGATTGGGTGAAAAACTGTTTTTT. Its translation: CASSKHSGLGEKLFF.

Concerning this clone itself: The same CDR3 is also encoded by other DNA sequences in this sample. This chain connects TRBV7-3 to TRBJ2-1, with 13 positions matching TRBD2. The CDR3 has 15 residues. The V and J ends lost 4 bases and 4 bases, in that order; junction bases with no gene match: 1. CDR1 SGHTA and CDR2 FQGTGA come from the germline V gene. This CDR3 is CASSSTSGGYNEQFF. The DNA of the CDR3 is TGTGCCAGCAGCTCGACTAGCGGGGGGTACAATGAGCAGTTCTTC.

V and J are TRBV9 and TRBJ2-5; D might be TRBD2 (5 bases). V lost 0 bases, J lost 2 bases, and 20 bases lay in between. Germline V gene sequence: CDR1 SGDLS, CDR2 YYNGEE. CDR3 length: 18 amino acids. As DNA, the CDR3 is TGTGCCAGCAGCGTAGGGTCATCCGGAAGGAGGTGGCAAGAGACCCAGTACTTC. It translates to CASSVGSSGRRWQETQYF.

Of note for this clone: Compared with germline, one end of the junction differs, possibly owing to a read error. V gene TRBV7-7 combines with J gene TRBJ2-3, with 7 bases matching TRBD2. From germline, CDR1 is SSHAT and CDR2 FNYEAQ (reference sequence). The CDR3 sequence is 15 residues long. CDR3 sequence: CASSLTSLGTDTQYF. As DNA, the CDR3 is TGTGCTAGCAGCTTGACTAGCCTCGGCACAGATACGCAGTATTTT.

The V call is TRBV4-3, the J call TRBJ1-4; unclear D gene. V shed 1 base and J shed 6 bases, with 12 bases lying between them. The germline gives CDR1 LGHNA, CDR2 YSLEER. The CDR3 consists of 15 residues. The CDR3 DNA reads as TGCGCCAGCAGCCAAGGTTACCCCCCATATGAAAAACTGTTTTTT. It is translated as CASSQGYPPYEKLFF.

This clone was seen more than once but under ten times. The V call is TRBV28, the J call TRBJ2-6; D gene uncertain. Trimming left V 4 bases short and J 0 bases short, with 7 bases between. Germline lookup yields CDR1 MDHEN and CDR2 SYDVKM. CDR3 size: 15 residues. In DNA, the CDR3 is TGTGCCAGCAGTTCGACGGCCTCTGGGGCCAACGTCCTGACTTTC. It encodes CASSSTASGANVLTF.

This clone showed up just a few times. The chain carries TRBV9 and TRBJ1-5; no clear D gene. Germline V gene sequence: CDR1 SGDLS, CDR2 YYNGEE. This CDR3 has 15 amino acids. Trimming cost V 7 bases and J 2 bases, with 16 bases left between them. CDR3: CASSASGEGNQPQHF. CDR3 coding DNA: TGTGCCAGCTCTGCGAGTGGGGAGGGCAATCAGCCCCAGCATTTT.